This T cell receptor beta chain came from a study of blood T cell repertoires in COVID-19. The CDR3 is made up of 13 amino acids. V was clipped by 5 bases and J by 7 bases; unmatched bases: 3. Germline V gene sequence: CDR1 SGHRS, CDR2 YFSETQ. The data were produced by immunoSEQ multiplex PCR, yet TCRdb's version contains in-frame clones alone and is incomplete. The repertoire holds some 230,000 clones, with approximately 85% as singletons. This clonotype was sampled from a man aged 50 to 59 who had recovered from COVID-19. The sequenced sample was peripheral blood. The chain combines TRBV5-1 with TRBJ2-1; TRBD2 matches 10 bases. CDR3 region: CASSSGRWNEQFF. In DNA form, the CDR3 reads TGCGCCAGCAGTAGCGGGAGGTGGAATGAGCAGTTCTTC.